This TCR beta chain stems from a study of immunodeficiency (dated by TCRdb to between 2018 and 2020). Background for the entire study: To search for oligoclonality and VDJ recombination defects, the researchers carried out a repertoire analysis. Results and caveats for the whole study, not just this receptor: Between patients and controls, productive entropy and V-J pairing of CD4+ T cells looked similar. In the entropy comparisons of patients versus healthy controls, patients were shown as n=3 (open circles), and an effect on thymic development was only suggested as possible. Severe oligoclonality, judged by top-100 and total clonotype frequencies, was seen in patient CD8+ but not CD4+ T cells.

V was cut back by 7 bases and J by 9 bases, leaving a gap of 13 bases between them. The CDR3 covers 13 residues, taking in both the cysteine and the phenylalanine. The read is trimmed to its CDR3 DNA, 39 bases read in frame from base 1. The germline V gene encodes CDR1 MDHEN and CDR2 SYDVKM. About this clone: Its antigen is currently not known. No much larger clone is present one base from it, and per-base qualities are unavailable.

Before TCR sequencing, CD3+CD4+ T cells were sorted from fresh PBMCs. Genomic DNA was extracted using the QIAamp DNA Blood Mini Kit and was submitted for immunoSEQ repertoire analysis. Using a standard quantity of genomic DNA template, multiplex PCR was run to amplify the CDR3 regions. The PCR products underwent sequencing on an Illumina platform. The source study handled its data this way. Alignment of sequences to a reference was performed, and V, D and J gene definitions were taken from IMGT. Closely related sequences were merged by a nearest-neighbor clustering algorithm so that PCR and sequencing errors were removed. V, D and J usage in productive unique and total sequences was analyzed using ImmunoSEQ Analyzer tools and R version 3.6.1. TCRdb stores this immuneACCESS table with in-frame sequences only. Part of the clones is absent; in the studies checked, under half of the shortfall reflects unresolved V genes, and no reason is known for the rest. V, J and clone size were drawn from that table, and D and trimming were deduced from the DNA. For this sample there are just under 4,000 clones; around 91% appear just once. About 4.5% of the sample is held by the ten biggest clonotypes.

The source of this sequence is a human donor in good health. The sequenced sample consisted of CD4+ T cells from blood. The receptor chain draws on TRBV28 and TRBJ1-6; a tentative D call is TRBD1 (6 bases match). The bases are TGTGCCAGCAACGGGGGGGCAACTTCACCCCTCCACTTT. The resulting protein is CASNGGATSPLHF. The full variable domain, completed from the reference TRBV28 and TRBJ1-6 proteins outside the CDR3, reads DVKVTQSSRYLVKRTGEKVFLECVQDMDHENMFWYRQDPGLGLRLIYFSYDVKMKEKGDIPEGYSVSREKKERFSLILESASTNQTSMYLCASNGGATSPLHFGNGTRLTVT.